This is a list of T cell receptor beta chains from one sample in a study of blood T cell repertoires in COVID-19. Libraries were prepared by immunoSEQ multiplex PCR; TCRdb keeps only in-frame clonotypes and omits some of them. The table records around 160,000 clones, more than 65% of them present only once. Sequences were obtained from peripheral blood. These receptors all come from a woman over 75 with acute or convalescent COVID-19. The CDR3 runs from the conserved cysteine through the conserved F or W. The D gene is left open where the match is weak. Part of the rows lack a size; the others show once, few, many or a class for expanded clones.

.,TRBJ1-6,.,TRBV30,CAWVGGSYNSPLHF,TGTGCCTGGGTCGGAGGGTCCTATAATTCACCCCTCCACTTT
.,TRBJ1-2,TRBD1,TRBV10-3,CAIGTGVPGGYTF,TGTGCCATCGGCACAGGGGTGCCTGGGGGCTACACCTTC
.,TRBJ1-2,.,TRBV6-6,CASSSGEGYTF,TGTGCCAGCAGCTCAGGGGAAGGCTACACCTTC
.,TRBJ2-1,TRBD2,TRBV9,CASSVAGLAGGGEQFF,TGTGCCAGCAGCGTAGCCGGACTAGCGGGGGGTGGAGAGCAGTTCTTC
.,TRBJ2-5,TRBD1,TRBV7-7,CASSQDRGETQYF,TGTGCTAGCAGCCAGGACAGGGGGGAGACCCAGTACTTC
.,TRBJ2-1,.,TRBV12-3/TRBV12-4,CASSLQGKNEQFF,TGTGCCAGCAGTTTACAGGGTAAGAATGAGCAGTTCTTC
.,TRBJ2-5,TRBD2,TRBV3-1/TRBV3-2,CASSRLAGQETQYF,TGTGCCAGCAGCCGACTAGCGGGGCAAGAGACCCAGTACTTC
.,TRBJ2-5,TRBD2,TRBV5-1,CASSSGLAGGWETQYF,TGCGCCAGCAGCTCGGGACTAGCGGGGGGCTGGGAGACCCAGTACTTC
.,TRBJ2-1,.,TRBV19,CASKAGMTYNEQFF,TGTGCCAGTAAGGCCGGGATGACGTACAATGAGCAGTTCTTC
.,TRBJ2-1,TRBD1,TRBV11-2,CASSPFDLFRTGANEQFF,TGTGCCAGCAGCCCTTTCGATCTGTTCCGGACAGGGGCCAATGAGCAGTTCTTC
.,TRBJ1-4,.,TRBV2,CASSEQVLNEKLFF,TGTGCCAGCAGTGAACAGGTCCTTAATGAAAAACTGTTTTTT
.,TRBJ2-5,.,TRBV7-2,CASSFLGAGETQYF,TGTGCCAGCAGCTTTCTAGGGGCCGGGGAGACCCAGTACTTC
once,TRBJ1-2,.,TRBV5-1,CASSLGQINYGYTF,TGCGCCAGCAGCTTGGGGCAGATTAACTATGGCTACACCTTC
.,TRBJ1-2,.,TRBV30,CAWMREGYTF,TGTGCCTGGATGAGAGAGGGCTACACCTTC
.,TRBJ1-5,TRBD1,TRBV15,CATSPPRQGIKPQHF,TGTGCCACCAGCCCCCCCCGACAGGGGATTAAGCCCCAGCATTTT
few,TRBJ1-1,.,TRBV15,CATSRGGGARGEAFF,TGTGCCACCAGCAGAGGGGGTGGGGCGCGGGGTGAAGCTTTCTTT
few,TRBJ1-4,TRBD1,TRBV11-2,CASSLGGTDNEKLFF,TGTGCCAGCAGCTTAGGAGGGACAGATAATGAAAAACTGTTTTTT
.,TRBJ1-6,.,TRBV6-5,CASSYGGGSNSPLHF,TGTGCCAGCAGTTACGGGGGAGGCTCAAATTCACCCCTCCACTTT
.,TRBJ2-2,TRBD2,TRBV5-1,CASSLSPFGAGGETGELFF,TGCGCCAGCAGCTTAAGCCCCTTTGGAGCGGGGGGAGAGACCGGGGAGCTGTTTTTT
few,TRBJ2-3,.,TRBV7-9,CASSYRESLTDTQYF,TGTGCCAGCAGCTACCGGGAAAGCCTCACAGATACGCAGTATTTT
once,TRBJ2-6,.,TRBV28,CASSSSGGANVLTF,TGTGCCAGCAGTTCCTCGGGTGGGGCCAACGTCCTGACTTTC
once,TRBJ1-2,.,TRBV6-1,CASSEGLYGYTF,TGTGCCAGCAGTGAAGGGCTCTATGGCTACACCTTC
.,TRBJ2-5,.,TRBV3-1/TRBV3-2,CASSQLAGGTQYF,TGTGCCAGCAGCCAGCTGGCCGGAGGGACCCAGTACTTC
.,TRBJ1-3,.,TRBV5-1,CASSSSGSTGNTIYF,TGCGCCAGCAGTAGTTCGGGTTCGACTGGAAACACCATATATTTT
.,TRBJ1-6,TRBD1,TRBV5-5,CASSLDGTGNSPLHF,TGTGCCAGCAGCTTGGACGGGACAGGGAATTCACCCCTCCACTTT
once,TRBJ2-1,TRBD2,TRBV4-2,CASSQGELAGVGEQFF,TGTGCCAGCAGCCAAGGGGAACTAGCGGGAGTTGGTGAGCAGTTCTTC
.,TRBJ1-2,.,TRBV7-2,CAPWIPGQTTANYGYTF,TGTGCCCCATGGATACCAGGACAGACTACAGCTAACTATGGCTACACCTTC
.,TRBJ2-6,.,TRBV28,CASSLQVSGANVLTF,TGTGCCAGCAGTTTGCAGGTATCTGGGGCCAACGTCCTGACTTTC
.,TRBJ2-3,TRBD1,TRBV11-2,CASSRSGTDFDTQYF,TGTGCCAGCAGCCGATCCGGGACAGATTTCGATACGCAGTATTTT
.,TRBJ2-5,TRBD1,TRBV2,CASIFRGTETQYF,TGTGCCAGTATATTCAGGGGGACAGAGACCCAGTACTTC
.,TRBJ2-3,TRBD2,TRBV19,CASNGLAGGRDTQYF,TGTGCCAGTAATGGACTAGCGGGGGGAAGAGATACGCAGTATTTT
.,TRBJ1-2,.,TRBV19,CASSYDGNYGYTF,TGTGCCAGTAGTTACGACGGGAACTATGGCTACACCTTC
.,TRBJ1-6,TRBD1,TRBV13,CASSLYRGLDSPLHF,TGTGCCAGCAGCTTGTACAGGGGGCTGGATTCACCCCTCCACTTT
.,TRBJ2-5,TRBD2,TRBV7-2,CASSSGLAGGRKETQYF,TGTGCCAGCAGCTCGGGACTAGCGGGGGGCCGAAAAGAGACCCAGTACTTC
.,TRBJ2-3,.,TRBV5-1,CASSPSTGGTDTQYF,TGCGCCAGCAGCCCATCGACGGGGGGCACAGATACGCAGTATTTT
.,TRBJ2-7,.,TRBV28,CASGKAGGTYEQYF,TGTGCCAGCGGCAAAGCCGGGGGAACCTACGAGCAGTACTTC
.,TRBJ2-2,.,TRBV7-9,CASSRTSRDTGELFF,TGTGCCAGCAGCCGCACTAGCCGGGACACCGGGGAGCTGTTTTTT
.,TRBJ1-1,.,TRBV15,CATSSRYQGSTEAFF,TGTGCCACCAGCAGCCGGTACCAGGGGAGCACTGAAGCTTTCTTT
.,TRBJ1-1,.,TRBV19,CASSKARLNTEAFF,TGTGCCAGTAGTAAGGCCAGGCTGAACACTGAAGCTTTCTTT
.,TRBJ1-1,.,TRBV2,CASRPPGGWNTEAFF,TGTGCCAGCAGGCCTCCGGGGGGTTGGAACACTGAAGCTTTCTTT
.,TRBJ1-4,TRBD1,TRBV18,CASSLTGGDEKLFF,TGTGCCAGCTCGCTGACAGGGGGCGATGAAAAACTGTTTTTT
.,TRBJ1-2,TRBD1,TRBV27,CASSRLGGNYGYTF,TGTGCCAGCAGTCGGTTAGGGGGCAACTATGGCTACACCTTC
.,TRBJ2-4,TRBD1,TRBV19,CASSSPRTGKNIQYF,TGTGCCAGTAGCTCACCTCGGACAGGGAAAAACATTCAGTACTTC
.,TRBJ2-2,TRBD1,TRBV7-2,CASRGGTGDTGELFF,TGTGCCAGCAGGGGGGGGACAGGGGACACCGGGGAGCTGTTTTTT
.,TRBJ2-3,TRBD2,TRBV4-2,CASSQDYAGGGTDTQYF,TGTGCCAGCAGCCAAGATTACGCCGGGGGGGGCACAGATACGCAGTATTTT
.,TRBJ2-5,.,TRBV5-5,CASSLEPRGETQYF,TGTGCCAGCAGCTTGGAACCCAGGGGAGAGACCCAGTACTTC
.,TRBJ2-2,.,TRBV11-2,CASIGRAGSHNTGELFF,TGTGCCAGCATCGGACGAGCGGGTTCGCATAACACCGGGGAGCTGTTTTTT
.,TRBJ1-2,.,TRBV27,CASSPNGIDNYGYTF,TGTGCCAGCAGTCCAAACGGTATAGATAACTATGGCTACACCTTC